This T cell receptor (beta chain) is drawn from a study of cytomegalovirus exposure and HLA in healthy donors. The CDR3 totals 15 residues. The ends lost 1 base at V and 3 bases at J; junction bases unmatched: 2. Per germline, CDR1 MDHEN and CDR2 SYDVKM. As to this clone: Antigen: not known.

Whole-study findings and limits: In a later analysis, the majority of CMV-associated beta chains seemingly showed HLA restriction. CMV serostatus was the sole immune exposure information available.

This PCR relied on a set of 60 Vbeta primers and 13 Jbeta primers. Using immunoSEQ multiplex PCR, the repertoire was profiled, and TCRdb retains in-frame clones only, with some absent. The sample holds about 71,000 clones, about 70% seen once. The clonotype was recovered from a man in his forties or fifties in good health and CMV-seropositive. The chain has TRBV28 and TRBJ2-7, with 11 bases aligning to TRBD1. What was sequenced was PBMCs. This CDR3 reads CASSLFGTGGYEQYF. The CDR3 DNA reads as TGTGCCAGCAGTTTATTCGGGACAGGGGGCTACGAGCAGTACTTC. The full variable domain, rest sourced from reference TRBV28 and TRBJ2-7, is DVKVTQSSRYLVKRTGEKVFLECVQDMDHENMFWYRQDPGLGLRLIYFSYDVKMKEKGDIPEGYSVSREKKERFSLILESASTNQTSMYLCASSLFGTGGYEQYFGPGTRLTVT.